The present TCR beta chain was sequenced within a study of long-term antiretroviral therapy in people with HIV. Findings and caveats of the study: Whichever time point was examined, clones expanded before ART dominated the repertoire.

CDR1 and CDR2 from the germline V gene are SGHAT and FQDESV (reference sequence). This CDR3 is 16 amino acids long. V was pared by 5 bases and J by 5 bases, with 11 bases of the junction left unmatched. Details on this clone: Its antigen is unidentified.

The assay used was immunoSEQ (version v3.0), run at survey level. Measured with immunoSEQ multiplex PCR; TCRdb has only the in-frame clones, and not every one. This sample has tens of thousands of clones, with about 84% found just once. This clonotype was sampled from a man aged 35 to 55 with HIV. The sample was unsorted PBMCs, taken 0.5 years before starting antiretroviral therapy. The chain couples TRBV11-1 to TRBJ1-1; 10 bases are shared with TRBD1. CDR3 loop: CASSLRDRGRTTEAFF. CDR3 coding DNA: TGTGCCAGCAGCCTACGGGACAGGGGACGAACGACTGAAGCTTTCTTT.